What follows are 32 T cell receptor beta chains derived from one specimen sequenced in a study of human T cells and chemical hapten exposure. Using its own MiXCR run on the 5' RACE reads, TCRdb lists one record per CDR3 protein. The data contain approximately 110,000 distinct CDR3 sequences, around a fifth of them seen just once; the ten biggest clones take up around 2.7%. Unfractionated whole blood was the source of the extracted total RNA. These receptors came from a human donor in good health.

CDR3 sequence reads: CSARTSGFSYEQYF. The CDR3 bases are TGCAGTGCCAGGACTAGCGGCTTCTCCTACGAGCAGTACTTC. The J gene is TRBJ2-7, the V gene TRBV20-1; 10 bases fit TRBD2. The germline V gene has CDR1 DFQATT and CDR2 SNEGSKA (reference sequence). This CDR3 comprises 14 residues. V was pared by 6 bases and J by 0 bases, with 5 bases of the junction left unmatched.

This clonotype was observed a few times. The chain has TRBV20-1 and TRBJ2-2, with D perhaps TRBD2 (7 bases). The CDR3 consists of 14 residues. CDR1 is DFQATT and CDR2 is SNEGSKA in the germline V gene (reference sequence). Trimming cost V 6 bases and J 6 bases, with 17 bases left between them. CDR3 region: CSAQRGTIAGELFF. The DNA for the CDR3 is TGCAGTGCCCAAAGGGGGACTATAGCCGGGGAGCTGTTTTTT.

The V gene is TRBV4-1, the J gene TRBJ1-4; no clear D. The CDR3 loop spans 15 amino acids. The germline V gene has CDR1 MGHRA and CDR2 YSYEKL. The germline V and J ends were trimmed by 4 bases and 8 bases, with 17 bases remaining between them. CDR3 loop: CASSLKEGGREKLFF. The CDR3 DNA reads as TGCGCCAGCAGCCTCAAGGAGGGCGGTCGAGAAAAACTGTTTTTT.

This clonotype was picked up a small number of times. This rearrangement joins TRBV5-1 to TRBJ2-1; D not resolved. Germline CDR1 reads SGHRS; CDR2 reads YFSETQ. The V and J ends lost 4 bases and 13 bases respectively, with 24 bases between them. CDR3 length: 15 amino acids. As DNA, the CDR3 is TGCGCCAGCAGCCTTGACCCACTAACCACCTTACCTCAGTTCTTC. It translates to CASSLDPLTTLPQFF.

This CDR3 reads CASSGRGLTYEQYF. The DNA for the CDR3 is TGTGCCAGCAGTGGAAGGGGCCTGACGTACGAGCAGTACTTC. This rearrangement joins TRBV25-1 to TRBJ2-7, with a possible D match to TRBD1 (5 bases). V lost 4 bases and J lost 4, with 14 bases in between. The CDR3 has 14 residues. Germline lookup yields CDR1 MGHDK and CDR2 SYGVNS.

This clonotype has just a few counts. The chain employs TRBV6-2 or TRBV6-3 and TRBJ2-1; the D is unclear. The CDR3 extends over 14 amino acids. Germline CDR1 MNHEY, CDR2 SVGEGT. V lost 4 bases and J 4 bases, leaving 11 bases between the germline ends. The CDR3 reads CASSFHPQYNEQFF. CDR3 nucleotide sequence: TGTGCCAGCAGTTTCCACCCCCAATACAATGAGCAGTTCTTC.

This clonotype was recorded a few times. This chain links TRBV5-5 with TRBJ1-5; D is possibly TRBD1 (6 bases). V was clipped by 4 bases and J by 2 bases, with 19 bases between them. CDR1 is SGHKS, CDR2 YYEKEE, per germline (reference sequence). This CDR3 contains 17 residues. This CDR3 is CASSPLPGGYGNQPQHF. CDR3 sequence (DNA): TGTGCCAGCAGCCCGCTACCGGGGGGCTATGGCAATCAGCCCCAGCATTTT.

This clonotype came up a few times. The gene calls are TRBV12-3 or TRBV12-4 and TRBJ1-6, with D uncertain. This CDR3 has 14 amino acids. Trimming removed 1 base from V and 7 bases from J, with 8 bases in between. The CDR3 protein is CASSLGDRNSPLHF. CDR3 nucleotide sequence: TGTGCCAGCAGTTTAGGGGATCGAAATTCACCCCTCCACTTT.

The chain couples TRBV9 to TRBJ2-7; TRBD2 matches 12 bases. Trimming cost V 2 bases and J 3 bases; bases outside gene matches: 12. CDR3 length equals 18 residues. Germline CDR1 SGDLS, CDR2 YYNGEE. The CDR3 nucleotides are TGTGCCAGCAGCGTCAGATCGCCGGGACTAGCGGGTGGCTACGAGCAGTACTTC. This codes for CASSVRSPGLAGGYEQYF.

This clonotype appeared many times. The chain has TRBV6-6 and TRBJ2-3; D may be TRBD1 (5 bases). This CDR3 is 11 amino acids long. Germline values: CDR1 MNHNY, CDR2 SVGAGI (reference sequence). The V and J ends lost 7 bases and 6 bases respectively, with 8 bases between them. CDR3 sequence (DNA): TGTGCCAGCAAAGCAGGGGATACGCAGTATTTT. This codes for CASKAGDTQYF.

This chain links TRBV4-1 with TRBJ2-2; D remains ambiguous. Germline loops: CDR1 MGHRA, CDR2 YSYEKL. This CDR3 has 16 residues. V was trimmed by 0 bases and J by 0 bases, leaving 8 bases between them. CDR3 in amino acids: CASSQDPRPNTGELFF. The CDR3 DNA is TGCGCCAGCAGCCAAGACCCGCGACCGAACACCGGGGAGCTGTTTTTT.

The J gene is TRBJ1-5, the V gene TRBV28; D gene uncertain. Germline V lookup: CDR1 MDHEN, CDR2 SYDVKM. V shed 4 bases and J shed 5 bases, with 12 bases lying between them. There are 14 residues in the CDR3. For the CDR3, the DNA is TGTGCCAGCAGTTCCCTAATCATGGATCAGCCCCAGCATTTT. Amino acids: CASSSLIMDQPQHF.

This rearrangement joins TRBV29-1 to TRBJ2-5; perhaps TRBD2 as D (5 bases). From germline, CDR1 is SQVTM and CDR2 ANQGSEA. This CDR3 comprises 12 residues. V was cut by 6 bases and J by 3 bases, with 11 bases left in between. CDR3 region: CSVEAGEETQYF. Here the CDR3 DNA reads TGCAGCGTGGAGGCCGGGGAAGAGACCCAGTACTTC.

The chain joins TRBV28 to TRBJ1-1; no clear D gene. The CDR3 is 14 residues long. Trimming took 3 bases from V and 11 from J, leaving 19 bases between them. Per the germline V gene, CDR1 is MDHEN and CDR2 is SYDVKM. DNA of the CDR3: TGTGCCAGCAGTTTTGAGGGTCCTGGCCCCGGGGCTTTCTTT. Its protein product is CASSFEGPGPGAFF.

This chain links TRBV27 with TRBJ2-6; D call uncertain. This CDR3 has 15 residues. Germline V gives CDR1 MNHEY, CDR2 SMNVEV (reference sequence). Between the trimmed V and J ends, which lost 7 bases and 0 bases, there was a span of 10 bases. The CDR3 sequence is CASTPHSSGANVLTF. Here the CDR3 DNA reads TGTGCCAGCACCCCCCACAGCTCTGGGGCCAACGTCCTGACTTTC.

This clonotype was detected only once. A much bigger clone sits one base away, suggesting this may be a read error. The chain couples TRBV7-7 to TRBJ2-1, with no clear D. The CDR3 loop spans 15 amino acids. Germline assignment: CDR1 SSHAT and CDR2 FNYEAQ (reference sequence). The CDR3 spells CASSLEASSYNEQFF. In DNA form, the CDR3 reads TGTGCTAGCAGCTTAGAGGCAAGCTCCTACAATGAGCAGTTCTTC.

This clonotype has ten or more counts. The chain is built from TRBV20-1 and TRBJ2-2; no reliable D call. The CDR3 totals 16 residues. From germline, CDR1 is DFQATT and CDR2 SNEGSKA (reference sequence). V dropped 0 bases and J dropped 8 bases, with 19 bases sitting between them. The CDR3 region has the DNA TGCAGTGCTAGAGACCGCTTTGGGCCCCCAAGAGGGGAGCTGTTTTTT. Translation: CSARDRFGPPRGELFF.

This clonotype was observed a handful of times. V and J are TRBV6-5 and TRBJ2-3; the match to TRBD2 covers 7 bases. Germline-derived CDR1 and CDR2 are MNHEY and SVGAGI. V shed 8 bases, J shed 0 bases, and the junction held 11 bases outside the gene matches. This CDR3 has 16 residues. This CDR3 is CASWASGGLSTDTQYF. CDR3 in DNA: TGTGCCAGCTGGGCTAGCGGAGGGCTCAGCACAGATACGCAGTATTTT.

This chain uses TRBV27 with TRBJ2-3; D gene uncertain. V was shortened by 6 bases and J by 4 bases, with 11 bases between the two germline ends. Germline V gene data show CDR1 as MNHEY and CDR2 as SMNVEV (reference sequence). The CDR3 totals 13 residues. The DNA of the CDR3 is TGTGCCAGCAGCCCCTGGGTGGCAGATACGCAGTATTTT. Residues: CASSPWVADTQYF.

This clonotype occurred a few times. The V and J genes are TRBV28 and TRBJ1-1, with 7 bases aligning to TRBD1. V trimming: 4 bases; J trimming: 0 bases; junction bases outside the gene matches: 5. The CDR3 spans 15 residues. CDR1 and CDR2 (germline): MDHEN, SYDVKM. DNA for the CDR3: TGTGCCAGCAGTTCAGGGACAGCCATGAACACTGAAGCTTTCTTT. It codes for CASSSGTAMNTEAFF. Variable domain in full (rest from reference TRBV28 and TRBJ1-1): DVKVTQSSRYLVKRTGEKVFLECVQDMDHENMFWYRQDPGLGLRLIYFSYDVKMKEKGDIPEGYSVSREKKERFSLILESASTNQTSMYLCASSSGTAMNTEAFFGQGTRLTVV.

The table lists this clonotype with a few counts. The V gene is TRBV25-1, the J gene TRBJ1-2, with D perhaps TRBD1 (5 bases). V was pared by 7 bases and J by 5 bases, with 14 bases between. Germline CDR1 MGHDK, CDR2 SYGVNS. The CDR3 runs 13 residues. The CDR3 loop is CASNQDSTYGYTF. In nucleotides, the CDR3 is TGTGCCAGCAACCAAGACAGCACGTATGGCTACACCTTC.

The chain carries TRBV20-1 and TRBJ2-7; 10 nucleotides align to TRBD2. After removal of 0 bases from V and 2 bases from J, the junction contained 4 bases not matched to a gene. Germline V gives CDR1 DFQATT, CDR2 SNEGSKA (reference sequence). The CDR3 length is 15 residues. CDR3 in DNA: TGCAGTGCTAGAGATGTACTAGCGGGAACCTACGAGCAGTACTTC. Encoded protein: CSARDVLAGTYEQYF.

In nucleotides, the CDR3 is TGCAGCGTGTCCGCCGGGACAGGGGTGAAAAATGGCTACACCTTC. Its translation: CSVSAGTGVKNGYTF. This rearrangement joins TRBV29-1 to TRBJ1-2, with TRBD1 matching 10 bases. CDR1 SQVTM and CDR2 ANQGSEA come from the germline V gene. There are 15 residues in the CDR3. V lost 6 bases to trimming and J lost 6 bases; unmatched junction nucleotides: 13.

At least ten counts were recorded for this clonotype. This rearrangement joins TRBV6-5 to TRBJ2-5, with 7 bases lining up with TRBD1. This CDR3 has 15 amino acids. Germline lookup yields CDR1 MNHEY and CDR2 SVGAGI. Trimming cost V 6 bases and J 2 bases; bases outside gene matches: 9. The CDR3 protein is CASRGTGATQETQYF. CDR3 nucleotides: TGTGCCAGCAGGGGCACAGGGGCCACACAAGAGACCCAGTACTTC.

CDR3 residues: CASTPDSSSTDTQYF. In DNA, the CDR3 is TGTGCCAGCACCCCCGACAGCTCTAGCACAGATACGCAGTATTTT. The chain has TRBV2 and TRBJ2-3; D is possibly TRBD1 (5 bases). Trimming removed 7 bases at V and 0 bases at J, with 14 bases between. Germline V gene sequence: CDR1 SNHLY, CDR2 FYNNEI. This CDR3 region has 15 residues.

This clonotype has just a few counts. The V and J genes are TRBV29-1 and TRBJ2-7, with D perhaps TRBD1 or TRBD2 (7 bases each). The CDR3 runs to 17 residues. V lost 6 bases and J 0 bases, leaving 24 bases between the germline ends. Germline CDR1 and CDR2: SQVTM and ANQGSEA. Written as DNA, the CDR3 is TGCAGCGTGGGGGGTCTAGCGGAAGAGGGGGCCTCCTACGAGCAGTACTTC. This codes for CSVGGLAEEGASYEQYF.

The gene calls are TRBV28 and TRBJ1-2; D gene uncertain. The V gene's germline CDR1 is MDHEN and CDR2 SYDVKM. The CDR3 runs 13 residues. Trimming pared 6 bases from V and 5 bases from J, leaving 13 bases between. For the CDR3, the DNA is TGTGCCAGCAGACAAGGCCCCGGGTATGGCTACACCTTC. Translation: CASRQGPGYGYTF.

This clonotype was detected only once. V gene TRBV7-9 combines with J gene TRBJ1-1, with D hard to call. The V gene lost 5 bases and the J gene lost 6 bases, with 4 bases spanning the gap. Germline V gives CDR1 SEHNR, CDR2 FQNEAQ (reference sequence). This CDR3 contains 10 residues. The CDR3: CASSDPEAFF. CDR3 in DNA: TGTGCCAGCAGCGACCCTGAAGCTTTCTTT.

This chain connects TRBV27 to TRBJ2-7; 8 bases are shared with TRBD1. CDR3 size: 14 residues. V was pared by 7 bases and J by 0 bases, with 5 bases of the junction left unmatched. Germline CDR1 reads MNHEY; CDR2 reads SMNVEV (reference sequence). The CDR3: CASKKQGDSYEQYF. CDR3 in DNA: TGTGCCAGCAAGAAACAGGGGGACTCCTACGAGCAGTACTTC.

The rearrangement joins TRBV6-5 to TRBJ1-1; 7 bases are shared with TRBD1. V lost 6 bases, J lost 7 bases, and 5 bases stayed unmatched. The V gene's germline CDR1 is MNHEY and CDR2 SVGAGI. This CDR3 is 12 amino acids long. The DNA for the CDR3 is TGTGCCAGCAGCCCCGGGACAGTTGAAGCTTTCTTT. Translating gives CASSPGTVEAFF.

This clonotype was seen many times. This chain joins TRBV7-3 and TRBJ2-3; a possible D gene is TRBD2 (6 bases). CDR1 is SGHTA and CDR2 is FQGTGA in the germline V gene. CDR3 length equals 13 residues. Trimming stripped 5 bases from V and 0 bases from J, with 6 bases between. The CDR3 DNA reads TGTGCCAGCAGCGGAGGGAGCACAGATACGCAGTATTTT. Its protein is CASSGGSTDTQYF. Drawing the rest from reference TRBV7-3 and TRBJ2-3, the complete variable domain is GAGVSQTPSNKVTEKGKYVELRCDPISGHTALYWYRQSLGQGPEFLIYFQGTGAADDSGLPNDRFFAVRPEGSVSTLKIQRTERGDSAVYLCASSGGSTDTQYFGPGTRLTVL.

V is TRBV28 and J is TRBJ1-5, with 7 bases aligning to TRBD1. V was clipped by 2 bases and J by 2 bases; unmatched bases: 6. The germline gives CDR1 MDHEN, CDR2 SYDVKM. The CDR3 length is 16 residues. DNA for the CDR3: TGTGCCAGCAGTTTAAGGAGGGGGCCCGGCAATCAGCCCCAGCATTTT. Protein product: CASSLRRGPGNQPQHF.